One and the same sample provided the 3 T cell receptor beta chains below, sequenced in a study of cytomegalovirus exposure and HLA in healthy donors. 60 Vbeta and 13 Jbeta primers were used in PCR. The method was immunoSEQ multiplex PCR; TCRdb's version includes in-frame clones alone and lacks a portion of them. The profile shows 100,000 to 150,000 clones, 65% to 75% of them singletons. The sequenced sample was PBMCs. The receptors were gathered from a woman between 50 and 59 years old in good health and CMV-seropositive.

The chain joins TRBV18 to TRBJ2-1; 7 nucleotides match TRBD2. CDR1 KGHSH and CDR2 LQKENI come from the germline V gene. The J segment lost 4 bases and the V segment lost 0 bases, leaving 6 bases of the junction unmatched. The CDR3 has 16 residues. CDR3 coding DNA: TGTGCCAGCTCACCACCGGGAGGGAACCCTTACAATGAGCAGTTCTTC. It codes for CASSPPGGNPYNEQFF.

The V call is TRBV11-2, the J call TRBJ1-2; 10 nucleotides match TRBD1. Germline CDR1 reads SGHAT; CDR2 reads FQNNGV. The V gene end was trimmed by 4 bases and the J gene end by 6 bases; junction bases not matched to a gene: 2. The CDR3 is 13 amino acids. Here the CDR3 DNA reads TGTGCCAGCAGCTCGGGACAGGGGCATGGCTACACCTTC. Protein product: CASSSGQGHGYTF.

This clone was observed a single time. This chain uses TRBV9 with TRBJ2-3; D is uncertain. Trimming shortened V by 3 bases and J by 2 bases, and 10 bases separated the two germline ends. Germline V gives CDR1 SGDLS, CDR2 YYNGEE. The CDR3 has 14 residues. In nucleotides, the CDR3 is TGTGCCAGCAGCGACGACACAAACACAGATACGCAGTATTTT. Translated: CASSDDTNTDTQYF.